These 5 T cell receptor beta chains share one sample of origin, sequenced in a study of blood T cells in healthy people across ages. Through a sample-barcoded 5' primer and a J-beta primer mix, a second PCR was run for roughly 6 to 11 cycles. TCRdb re-called the 5' RACE reads through MiXCR, storing one row per CDR3 protein. There are around 690,000 distinct CDR3 sequences in the sample; around three fifths occur only once, and approximately 37% lies in the top ten. The sample taken for sequencing was blood. The source is a man between 60 and 70 years old in good health.

The chain carries TRBV29-1 and TRBJ2-1; possibly TRBD1 or TRBD2 for D (5 bases each). The germline CDR1 and CDR2 sequences are SQVTM and ANQGSEA. This CDR3 spans 13 amino acids. Between the trimmed V and J ends, which lost 7 bases and 9 bases, there was a span of 19 bases. The CDR3 sequence: CSGEPGRGFEQFF. DNA for the CDR3: TGCAGCGGCGAGCCGGGACGGGGATTTGAGCAGTTCTTC.

This clonotype was picked up a small number of times. This rearrangement joins TRBV9 to TRBJ2-1; TRBD1 aligns across 9 bases. The V gene end was trimmed by 0 bases and the J gene end by 8 bases; junction bases not matched to a gene: 6. The CDR3 runs 15 residues. Germline lookup yields CDR1 SGDLS and CDR2 YYNGEE. CDR3 in amino acids: CASSVGGGTGYEQFF. CDR3 nucleotides: TGTGCCAGCAGCGTAGGGGGCGGGACAGGGTATGAGCAGTTCTTC.

V and J are TRBV9 and TRBJ2-1, with D hard to call. The CDR3 contains 13 residues. Trimming took 2 bases from V and 6 from J, leaving 9 bases between them. Germline CDR1 and CDR2: SGDLS and YYNGEE. The CDR3 DNA sequence: TGTGCCAGCAGCGTCTCCTCGGCCAATGAGCAGTTCTTC. Translating gives CASSVSSANEQFF.

The table lists this clonotype with a count of one. The chain is built from TRBV6-5 and TRBJ2-5; D perhaps matches TRBD1 (5 bases). The DNA end lines up better with TRBJ2-7; the J call may be wrong. This CDR3 region has 14 residues. The germline gives CDR1 MNHEY, CDR2 SVGAGI. The DNA for the CDR3 is TGTGCCCTTTTCCCAAGGGGCACTTACTACGAGCAGTACTTC. Its translation: CALFPRGTYYEQYF.

This clonotype was recorded a few times. CDR3 nucleotide sequence: TGTGCCAGCAGCTTGTTAAGTCAGCCCACAGATACGCAGTATTTT. Translated: CASSLLSQPTDTQYF. The chain links TRBV5-5 to TRBJ2-3; D uncertain. Germline CDR1 is SGHKS and CDR2 is YYEKEE (reference sequence). This CDR3 has 15 residues. Trimming left V 1 base short and J 2 bases short, with 11 bases between.